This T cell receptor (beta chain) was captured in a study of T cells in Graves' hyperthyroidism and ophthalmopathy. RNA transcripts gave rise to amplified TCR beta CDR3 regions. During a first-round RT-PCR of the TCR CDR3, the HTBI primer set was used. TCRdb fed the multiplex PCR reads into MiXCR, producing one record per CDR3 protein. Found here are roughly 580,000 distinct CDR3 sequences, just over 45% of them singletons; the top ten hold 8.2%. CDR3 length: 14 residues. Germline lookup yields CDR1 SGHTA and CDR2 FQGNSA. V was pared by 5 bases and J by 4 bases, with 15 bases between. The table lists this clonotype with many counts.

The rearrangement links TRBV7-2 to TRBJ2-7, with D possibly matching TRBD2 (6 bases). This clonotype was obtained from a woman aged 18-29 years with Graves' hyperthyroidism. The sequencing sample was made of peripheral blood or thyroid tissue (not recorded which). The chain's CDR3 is CASSLTGTHYEQYF. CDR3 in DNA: TGTGCCAGCAGCCTTACCGGGACTCATTACGAGCAGTACTTC.